This TCR beta chain was retrieved from a study of T cell responses to AZD1222 COVID-19 vaccine. Whole-study findings and limits: Regions 160-218 and 743-854 held dominance among vaccine-associated CD4 TCRs, which spanned spike. Spike-specific TCR depth and breadth grew after two AZD1222 doses.

Germline V lookup: CDR1 MNHNS, CDR2 SASEGT. The CDR3 has 17 amino acids. Trimming shortened V by 4 bases and J by 4 bases, and 17 bases separated the two germline ends. Of note for this clone: Its specificity is not known.

Sequenced by immunoSEQ multiplex PCR; TCRdb stores in-frame clones only, minus some. The table shows some 110,000 clones, with around nine tenths occurring only once. Recipients boosted at about 4 weeks or about 12 weeks are pooled. The clonotype originates from an adult who received the AZD1222 COVID-19 vaccine. The source was peripheral blood, collected 28 days after the second AZD1222 dose. V usage is TRBV6-1 and J usage is TRBJ2-6, with D possibly TRBD2 on 6 matching bases. The CDR3 DNA follows: TGTGCCAGCAGTGGGGAGCGGAGGGGAACCGGGGCCAACGTCCTGACTTTC. This gives the protein CASSGERRGTGANVLTF.